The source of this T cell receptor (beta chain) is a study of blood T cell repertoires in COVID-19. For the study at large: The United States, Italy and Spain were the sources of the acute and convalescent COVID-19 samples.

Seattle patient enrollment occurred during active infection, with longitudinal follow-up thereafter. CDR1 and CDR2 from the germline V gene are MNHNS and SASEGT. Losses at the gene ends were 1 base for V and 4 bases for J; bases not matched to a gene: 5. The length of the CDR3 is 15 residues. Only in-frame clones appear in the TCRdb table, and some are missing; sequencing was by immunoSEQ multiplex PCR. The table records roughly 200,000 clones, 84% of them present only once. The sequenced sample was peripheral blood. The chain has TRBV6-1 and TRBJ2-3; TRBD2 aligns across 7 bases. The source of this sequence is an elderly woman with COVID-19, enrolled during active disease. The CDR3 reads CASSEGSAGADTQYF. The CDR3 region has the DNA TGTGCCAGCAGTGAAGGTTCGGCGGGGGCAGATACGCAGTATTTT.